The present entry profiles one T cell receptor beta chain with its context. This CDR3 contains 14 residues. CDR1 and CDR2 from the germline V gene are MDHEN and SYDVKM. V was shortened by 6 bases and J by 3 bases, with 14 bases between the two germline ends. These data come from a study of OX40 agonist ivuxolimab in advanced cancers. Using immunoSEQ multiplex PCR, the repertoire was profiled, and TCRdb retains in-frame clones only, with some absent. Of some 32,000 clones in the sample, 80% to 85% were seen once. The V and J genes are TRBV28 and TRBJ1-1, with TRBD1 as a possible D gene (5 bases). The material was CD4+ or CD8+ T cells sorted from blood, obtained in a trial of the OX40 agonist ivuxolimab. This receptor was taken from an adult with an advanced solid tumor such as melanoma, head and neck, liver or kidney cancer. This CDR3 is CASSSGTEDTEAFF. The CDR3 coding sequence is TGTGCCAGCAGCTCCGGGACTGAAGACACTGAAGCTTTCTTT.